This T cell receptor beta chain is drawn from a study of Ad26.COV2.S vaccination and SARS-CoV-2 variants. General study points: Greater spike-specific TCR breadth was seen in vaccine recipients than in placebo recipients. The TCR breadth and depth analyses may have understated or missed part of the total T cell responses. Participants given vaccine showed non-spike TCR breadth similar to that of placebo recipients. There was reportedly substantial breadth in spike-specific CD8+ and CD4+ T cell responses after vaccination.

The treatment denotes: around 19 received Ad26.COV2.S at low or high dose, single or two shots; 5 received placebo; per-sample allocation not given. Collection of the samples took place on day 63 after the first injection of vaccine or placebo. Deletions cut 6 bases from V and 3 bases from J, with 14 bases between. Germline V lookup: CDR1 SNHLY, CDR2 FYNNEI. This CDR3 is 15 amino acids long. The assay was immunoSEQ multiplex PCR, and TCRdb's table has in-frame clones only and misses some. There are about 680,000 clones in the sample; more than 80% occur only once, and around 1.5% lies in the top ten. Only a few counts were recorded for this clone. Its specificity is not known.

The chain combines TRBV2 with TRBJ2-2, with D possibly being TRBD1 or TRBD2 (5 bases each). The sequencing here drew on peripheral blood, taken in a trial of Ad26.COV2.S vaccine versus placebo. The sequence was obtained from a person aged 18-65 years who received the Ad26.COV2.S COVID-19 vaccine or a placebo. The CDR3 DNA is TGTGCCAGCAGGCCCCCCCGGGGCCACACCGGGGAGCTGTTTTTT. Translated: CASRPPRGHTGELFF.